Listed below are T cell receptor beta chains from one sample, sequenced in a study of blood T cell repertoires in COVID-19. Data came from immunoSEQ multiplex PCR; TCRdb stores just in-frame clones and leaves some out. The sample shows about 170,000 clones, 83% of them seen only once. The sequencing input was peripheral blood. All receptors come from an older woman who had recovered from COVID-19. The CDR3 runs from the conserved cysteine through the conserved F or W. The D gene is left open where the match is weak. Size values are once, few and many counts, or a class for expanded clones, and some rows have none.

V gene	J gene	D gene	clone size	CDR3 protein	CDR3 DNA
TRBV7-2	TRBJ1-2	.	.	CASSPPPGVGYGYTF	TGTGCCAGCAGCCCCCCGCCCGGGGTCGGCTATGGCTACACCTTC
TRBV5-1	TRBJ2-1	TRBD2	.	CASSLVSGRMSDEQFF	TGCGCCAGCAGCTTGGTTAGCGGGAGGATGTCGGATGAGCAGTTCTTC
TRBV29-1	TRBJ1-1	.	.	CSVGLGQSTEAFF	TGCAGCGTTGGTCTGGGCCAGAGCACTGAAGCTTTCTTT
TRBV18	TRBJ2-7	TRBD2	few	CASSPPGGFGYEQYF	TGTGCCAGCTCACCCCCCGGGGGGTTCGGCTACGAGCAGTACTTC
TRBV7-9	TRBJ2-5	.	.	CASSPLGGPQETQYF	TGTGCCAGCAGCCCCCTCGGGGGGCCCCAAGAGACCCAGTACTTC
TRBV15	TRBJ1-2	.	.	CATSRGSPYGYTF	TGTGCCACCAGCAGGGGGAGCCCCTATGGCTACACCTTC
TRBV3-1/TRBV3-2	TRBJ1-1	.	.	CASSQPWQNTEAFF	TGTGCCAGCAGCCAACCCTGGCAAAACACTGAAGCTTTCTTT
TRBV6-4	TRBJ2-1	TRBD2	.	CASSLGTSGHNEQFF	TGTGCCAGCAGCCTAGGGACTAGCGGACACAATGAGCAGTTCTTC
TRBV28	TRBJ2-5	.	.	CASEWGGRGETQYF	TGTGCCTCCGAGTGGGGGGGCCGGGGAGAGACCCAGTACTTC
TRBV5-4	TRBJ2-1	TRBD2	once	CASSLAPSGGNNEQFF	TGTGCCAGCAGCTTGGCCCCTAGCGGGGGTAACAATGAGCAGTTCTTC
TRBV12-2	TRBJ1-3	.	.	CASRCPWGGLGGNTIYF	TGTGCAAGTCGCTGCCCCTGGGGGGGCTTGGGAGGAAACACCATATATTTT
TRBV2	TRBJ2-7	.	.	CASSDWPRGSYEQYF	TGTGCCAGCAGTGATTGGCCACGGGGCTCCTACGAGCAGTACTTC
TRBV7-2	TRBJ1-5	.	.	CASSLGPDTQPQHF	TGTGCCAGCAGCTTAGGCCCAGATACTCAGCCCCAGCATTTT
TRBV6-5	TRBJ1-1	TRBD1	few	CASSNTGTANTEAFF	TGTGCCAGCAGTAATACCGGGACAGCGAACACTGAAGCTTTCTTT
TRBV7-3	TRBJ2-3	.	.	CASSPLPPTDTQYF	TGTGCCAGCAGCCCTCTTCCCCCCACAGATACGCAGTATTTT
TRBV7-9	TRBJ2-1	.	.	CASSFWEERSYNEQFF	TGTGCCAGCAGCTTCTGGGAGGAGAGGTCCTACAATGAGCAGTTCTTC
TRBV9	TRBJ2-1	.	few	CASSVYASTVSYNEQFF	TGTGCCAGCAGCGTATACGCTAGCACCGTCTCCTACAATGAGCAGTTCTTC
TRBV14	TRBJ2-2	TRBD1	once	CASSLRGRTGELFF	TGTGCCAGCAGCCTCAGGGGGCGGACCGGGGAGCTGTTTTTT
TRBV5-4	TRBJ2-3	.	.	CASSPPGFTDTQYF	TGTGCCAGCAGCCCACCAGGATTCACAGATACGCAGTATTTT
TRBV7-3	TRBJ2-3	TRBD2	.	CASSPGTSGWGVTGTDTQYF	TGTGCCAGCAGCCCCGGGACTAGCGGGTGGGGAGTCACTGGCACAGATACGCAGTATTTT
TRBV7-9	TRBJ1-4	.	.	CASIPLSGVSNEKLFF	TGTGCCAGCATCCCCCTTTCGGGGGTTTCTAATGAAAAACTGTTTTTT
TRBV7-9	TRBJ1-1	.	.	CASSFRTEAFF	TGTGCCAGCAGCTTTCGGACTGAAGCTTTCTTT
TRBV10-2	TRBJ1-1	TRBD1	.	CASSEPTGGAWVTEAFF	TGCGCCAGCAGTGAGCCGACAGGGGGCGCCTGGGTCACTGAAGCTTTCTTT
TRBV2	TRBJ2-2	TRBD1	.	CASGTGVNTGELFF	TGTGCCAGCGGGACAGGGGTGAACACCGGGGAGCTGTTTTTT
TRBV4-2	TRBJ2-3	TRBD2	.	CASSHGLAPSTDTQYF	TGTGCCAGCAGCCACGGACTAGCGCCCAGCACAGATACGCAGTATTTT
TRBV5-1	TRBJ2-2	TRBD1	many	CASSARTGGTGELFF	TGCGCCAGCAGCGCCAGGACAGGGGGCACCGGGGAGCTGTTTTTT
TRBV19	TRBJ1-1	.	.	CASTQGTGAEAFF	TGTGCCAGTACCCAGGGTACAGGAGCTGAAGCTTTCTTT
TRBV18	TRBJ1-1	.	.	CASSPQGWNTEAFF	TGTGCCAGCTCACCCCAGGGGTGGAACACTGAAGCTTTCTTT
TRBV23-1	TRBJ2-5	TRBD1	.	CASSHPPDRQETQYF	TGCGCCAGCAGTCACCCCCCGGACAGGCAAGAGACCCAGTACTTC
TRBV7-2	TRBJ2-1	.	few	CASSFGGASFSYNEQFF	TGTGCCAGCAGCTTTGGGGGCGCGTCCTTCTCCTACAATGAGCAGTTCTTC
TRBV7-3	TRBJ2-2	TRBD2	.	CASSSVAGATELFF	TGTGCCAGCAGCTCCGTAGCGGGAGCGACCGAGCTGTTTTTT
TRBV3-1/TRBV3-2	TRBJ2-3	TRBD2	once	CASSHGAGGRDTQYF	TGTGCCAGCAGCCACGGAGCGGGGGGGAGGGATACGCAGTATTTT
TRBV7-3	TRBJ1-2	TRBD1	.	CASSPSGTGGLGYTF	TGTGCCAGCAGCCCAAGCGGGACAGGCGGGCTTGGCTACACCTTC
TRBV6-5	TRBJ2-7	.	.	CASPNTYEQYF	TGTGCCAGCCCTAATACCTACGAGCAGTACTTC
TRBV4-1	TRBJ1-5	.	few	CASSQEGWTVVGNQPQHF	TGCGCCAGCAGCCAAGAAGGTTGGACAGTGGTTGGGAATCAGCCCCAGCATTTT
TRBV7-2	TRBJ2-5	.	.	CASSFRGWNQETQYF	TGTGCCAGCAGCTTCCGGGGGTGGAACCAAGAGACCCAGTACTTC
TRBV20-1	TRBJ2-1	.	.	CSASGWDEQFF	TGCAGTGCTAGCGGGTGGGATGAGCAGTTCTTC
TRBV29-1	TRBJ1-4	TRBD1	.	CSARQGNQANEKLFF	TGCAGCGCCCGACAGGGGAATCAAGCTAATGAAAAACTGTTTTTT
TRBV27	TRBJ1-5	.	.	CASRAAEGGRQPQHF	TGTGCCAGCAGGGCAGCAGAGGGAGGCAGGCAGCCCCAGCATTTT
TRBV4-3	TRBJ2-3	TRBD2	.	CASSQDVRTSGADTQYF	TGCGCCAGCAGCCAAGATGTGCGGACTAGCGGGGCAGATACGCAGTATTTT
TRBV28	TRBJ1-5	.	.	CASTLVGAGWPQHF	TGTGCCAGCACCTTGGTGGGGGCTGGATGGCCCCAGCATTTT
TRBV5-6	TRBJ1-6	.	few	CASSPRPGARSPLHF	TGTGCCAGCAGCCCCCGGCCAGGGGCTAGATCACCCCTCCACTTT
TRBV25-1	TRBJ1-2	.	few	CASSESGTINYGYTF	TGTGCCAGCAGTGAATCGGGGACAATCAACTATGGCTACACCTTC
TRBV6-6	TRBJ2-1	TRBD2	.	CASTLAGAGNEQFF	TGTGCCAGCACCCTAGCGGGGGCGGGGAATGAGCAGTTCTTC
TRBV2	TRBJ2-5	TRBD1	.	CASSGGQGKETQYF	TGTGCCAGCAGTGGTGGACAGGGAAAGGAGACCCAGTACTTC
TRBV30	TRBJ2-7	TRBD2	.	CAWSTGLAGGYEQYF	TGTGCCTGGAGTACGGGACTAGCGGGAGGCTACGAGCAGTACTTC
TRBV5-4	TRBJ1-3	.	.	CASSLVSPELENTIYF	TGTGCCAGCAGCTTGGTATCACCGGAGTTGGAAAACACCATATATTTT
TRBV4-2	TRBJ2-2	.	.	CASSQDPGGQGLTGELFF	TGTGCCAGCAGCCAAGACCCCGGCGGTCAGGGGTTGACCGGGGAGCTGTTTTTT
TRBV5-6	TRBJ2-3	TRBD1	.	CASRPDRGDTQYF	TGTGCCAGCAGGCCAGACAGGGGTGATACGCAGTATTTT
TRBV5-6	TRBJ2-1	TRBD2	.	CASSLLSSGSEDEQFF	TGTGCCAGCAGCTTGTTGTCTAGCGGGAGTGAGGATGAGCAGTTCTTC
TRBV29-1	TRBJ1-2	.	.	CSVEEALSYGYTF	TGCAGCGTTGAAGAGGCTCTCAGCTATGGCTACACCTTC
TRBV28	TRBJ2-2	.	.	CASSLGGEYTGELFF	TGTGCCAGCAGTTTGGGCGGGGAGTACACCGGGGAGCTGTTTTTT
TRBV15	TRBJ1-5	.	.	CATSGRHRNQPQHF	TGTGCCACCAGTGGGCGACACCGCAATCAGCCCCAGCATTTT
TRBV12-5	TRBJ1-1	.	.	CASGRSNTEAFF	TGTGCTAGTGGGCGGTCGAACACTGAAGCTTTCTTT
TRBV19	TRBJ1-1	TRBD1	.	CASSTNRGWNTEAFF	TGTGCCAGTAGTACAAACAGGGGCTGGAACACTGAAGCTTTCTTT
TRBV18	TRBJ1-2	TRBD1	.	CASSPSGTEANYGYTF	TGTGCCAGCTCACCGTCCGGGACAGAGGCTAACTATGGCTACACCTTC